The rows below give T cell receptor beta chains drawn from one sample of a study of T-cell memory formation after mild COVID-19. TCRdb analysed the 5' RACE reads with MiXCR anew, one entry per CDR3 protein. The table includes 200,000 to 250,000 distinct CDR3 sequences, roughly 9.4% detected once. The sequenced material came from PBMCs or a T cell subset sorted from them (not recorded which). The receptors here all came from a man aged 18 to 29 who had mild COVID-19 (a few samples of this study predate the infection). Cell type and time point are not known. CDR3s include the opening cysteine and the closing phenylalanine or tryptophan. Fields, in order: V gene, D gene, clone size, J gene, CDR3 DNA, CDR3 protein. The D gene is left open where the match is weak. Clone size is shown for a subset of rows, as once, few, many or a class of expanded clone.

v_gene: TRBV7-2
d_gene: .
abundance: .
j_gene: TRBJ1-4
CDR3nt: TGTGCCAGCAGCTTCCAGCGGGGATCTAATGAAAAACTGTTTTTT
CDR3aa: CASSFQRGSNEKLFF

v_gene: TRBV7-7
d_gene: .
abundance: .
j_gene: TRBJ2-7
CDR3nt: TGTGCCAGCAGCCCCGCCGACAGCTCCTACGAGCAGTACTTC
CDR3aa: CASSPADSSYEQYF

v_gene: TRBV7-6
d_gene: TRBD1
abundance: .
j_gene: TRBJ2-2
CDR3nt: TGTGCCAGCAGCTTAGGGTTCCCGGGACAGGGGTGGTCCACCGGGGAGCTGTTTTTT
CDR3aa: CASSLGFPGQGWSTGELFF

v_gene: TRBV7-8
d_gene: .
abundance: .
j_gene: TRBJ1-1
CDR3nt: TGTGCCAGCAGCTTAGTTCCAGGGCTTATCCTCACTGAAGCTTTCTTT
CDR3aa: CASSLVPGLILTEAFF

v_gene: TRBV20-1
d_gene: .
abundance: many
j_gene: TRBJ1-5
CDR3nt: TGCAGTGCTAGGAAGCCCGGAGGTCTGGGAAATCAGCCCCAGCATTTT
CDR3aa: CSARKPGGLGNQPQHF

v_gene: TRBV10-3
d_gene: .
abundance: many
j_gene: TRBJ2-5
CDR3nt: TGTGCCATCAGTGAGAGGGAAGAGACCCAGTACTTC
CDR3aa: CAISEREETQYF

v_gene: TRBV4-1
d_gene: TRBD1
abundance: few
j_gene: TRBJ2-1
CDR3nt: TGCGCCAGCAGGGCCCCCGGGACAGGCAACAATGAGCAGTTCTTC
CDR3aa: CASRAPGTGNNEQFF

v_gene: TRBV24-1
d_gene: TRBD1
abundance: once
j_gene: TRBJ2-3
CDR3nt: TGTGCCACCAGTGACCCGACAGGGGTCTCAGATACGCAGTATTTT
CDR3aa: CATSDPTGVSDTQYF

v_gene: TRBV12-3/TRBV12-4
d_gene: .
abundance: .
j_gene: TRBJ2-1
CDR3nt: TGTGCCAGCAGTTCCTCGGGGGCCTCCTACAATGAGCAGTTCTTC
CDR3aa: CASSSSGASYNEQFF

v_gene: TRBV9
d_gene: TRBD2
abundance: .
j_gene: TRBJ2-1
CDR3nt: TGTGCCAGCAGCCCAAGAGGTAGCGGGGGGCCTCGGAATGAGCAGTTCTTC
CDR3aa: CASSPRGSGGPRNEQFF

v_gene: TRBV12-3/TRBV12-4
d_gene: TRBD2
abundance: .
j_gene: TRBJ2-3
CDR3nt: TGTGCCAGCAGTTTAGGGTGGGAGGGTAGCACAGATACGCAGTATTTT
CDR3aa: CASSLGWEGSTDTQYF

v_gene: TRBV11-2
d_gene: TRBD1
abundance: .
j_gene: TRBJ1-2
CDR3nt: TGTGCCAGCAGCCGAACAACAGGGGGCCTGGGCTACACCTTC
CDR3aa: CASSRTTGGLGYTF

v_gene: TRBV12-3/TRBV12-4
d_gene: .
abundance: few
j_gene: TRBJ1-4
CDR3nt: TGTGCCAGCAGCTGGTTGGGGGCGCCGAATGAAAAACTGTTTTTT
CDR3aa: CASSWLGAPNEKLFF

v_gene: TRBV6-2/TRBV6-3
d_gene: .
abundance: .
j_gene: TRBJ2-7
CDR3nt: TGTGCCAGCAGTATACCTCGGGACAACTACGAGCAGTACTTC
CDR3aa: CASSIPRDNYEQYF

v_gene: TRBV20-1
d_gene: TRBD1
abundance: many
j_gene: TRBJ1-5
CDR3nt: TGCAGTGCTAGGCCTCCAGGGGGAATAGAACAGCCCCAGCATTTT
CDR3aa: CSARPPGGIEQPQHF

v_gene: TRBV2
d_gene: .
abundance: .
j_gene: TRBJ1-5
CDR3nt: TGTGCCAGCAGTGAGCGGGCGCTAAATCAGCCCCAGCATTTT
CDR3aa: CASSERALNQPQHF

v_gene: TRBV6-1
d_gene: .
abundance: many
j_gene: TRBJ2-7
CDR3nt: TGTGCCAGCAGTGAAGGGGACTCGAGCTCCTACGAGCAGTACTTC
CDR3aa: CASSEGDSSSYEQYF

v_gene: TRBV2
d_gene: .
abundance: many
j_gene: TRBJ2-4
CDR3nt: TGTGCCAGCAGTGAGGACAGAAACATTCAGTACTTC
CDR3aa: CASSEDRNIQYF

v_gene: TRBV27
d_gene: .
abundance: .
j_gene: TRBJ2-5
CDR3nt: TGTGCCAGCAGTTCCTCGACAGGACCCAGGTTACAGACCCAGTACTTC
CDR3aa: CASSSSTGPRLQTQYF

v_gene: TRBV6-1
d_gene: TRBD1
abundance: few
j_gene: TRBJ1-2
CDR3nt: TGTGCCAGCAGTGAAGCTTGGACAGGGCGGGTCTATGGCTACACCTTC
CDR3aa: CASSEAWTGRVYGYTF

v_gene: TRBV4-2
d_gene: TRBD1
abundance: .
j_gene: TRBJ1-1
CDR3nt: TGTGCCAGCAGCCAAGATGGGACAGGGGCCACTGAAGCTTTCTTT
CDR3aa: CASSQDGTGATEAFF

v_gene: TRBV7-2
d_gene: TRBD1
abundance: few
j_gene: TRBJ2-7
CDR3nt: TGTGCCAGCAGCTCCACAGGGGTAGAGCAGTACTTC
CDR3aa: CASSSTGVEQYF

v_gene: TRBV7-2
d_gene: .
abundance: many
j_gene: TRBJ1-6
CDR3nt: TGTGCCAGCAGCTTAGCAGGGGGAAATAATTCACCCCTCCACTTT
CDR3aa: CASSLAGGNNSPLHF

v_gene: TRBV25-1
d_gene: .
abundance: few
j_gene: TRBJ1-4
CDR3nt: TGTGCCAGCAGTGATCGGACGGGGGGCGTTAATGAAAAACTGTTTTTT
CDR3aa: CASSDRTGGVNEKLFF

v_gene: TRBV5-1
d_gene: .
abundance: many
j_gene: TRBJ2-3
CDR3nt: TGCGCCAGCAGCTCCCTGGGGGCGGATACGCAGTATTTT
CDR3aa: CASSSLGADTQYF

v_gene: TRBV25-1
d_gene: .
abundance: .
j_gene: TRBJ2-3
CDR3nt: TGTGCCAGCAGTGAATATGGGGGGGCAAACACAGATACGCAGTATTTT
CDR3aa: CASSEYGGANTDTQYF